These 5 T cell receptor beta chains were all obtained from the same sample, sequenced in a study of blood T cell repertoires in COVID-19. The method was immunoSEQ multiplex PCR; TCRdb's version includes in-frame clones alone and lacks a portion of them. The top ten clones hold more than 1.5% of a sample with some 120,000 clones, 65% to 85% of them seen once. Sequencing was done on a sample of peripheral blood. The receptors here all came from a man aged 70-80 years with acute or convalescent COVID-19.

The rearrangement links TRBV7-6 to TRBJ2-3, with 16 bases aligning to TRBD2. Germline V gene data show CDR1 as SGHVS and CDR2 as FNYEAQ. V gave up 4 bases and J gave up 7 bases; unmatched junction bases: 8. CDR3 size: 17 residues. CDR3 amino acids: CASSSGLAGGVRNTQYF. Written as DNA, the CDR3 is TGTGCCAGCAGCTCGGGACTAGCGGGGGGGGTTCGAAATACGCAGTATTTT.

The count of this clone is one. The chain employs TRBV4-2 and TRBJ1-5; D may be TRBD1 (6 bases). The CDR3 is 15 amino acids. The germline CDR1 and CDR2 sequences are LGHNA and YNFKEQ. The ends were cut back, 3 bases at V and 5 bases at J, with 14 bases in the middle. In DNA form, the CDR3 reads TGTGCCAGCAGCCAGGGCATACAGGGTCATCAGCCCCAGCATTTT. Translated, it gives CASSQGIQGHQPQHF.

This clone has only one observation. This chain connects TRBV28 to TRBJ1-1; D perhaps matches TRBD1 (6 bases). Between the trimmed V and J ends, which lost 10 bases and 1 base, there was a span of 10 bases. Per the germline V gene, CDR1 is MDHEN and CDR2 is SYDVKM. This CDR3 is built from 12 residues. The CDR3, as DNA: TGTGCCACCCGACAGGAGAACACTGAAGCTTTCTTT. This gives the protein CATRQENTEAFF. The full variable domain, rest sourced from reference TRBV28 and TRBJ1-1, is DVKVTQSSRYLVKRTGEKVFLECVQDMDHENMFWYRQDPGLGLRLIYFSYDVKMKEKGDIPEGYSVSREKKERFSLILESASTNQTSMYLCATRQENTEAFFGQGTRLTVV.

The chain combines TRBV4-2 with TRBJ2-1, with a tentative D call TRBD2 (6 bases). The length of the CDR3 is 17 residues. Germline V gene data show CDR1 as LGHNA and CDR2 as YNFKEQ. V dropped 0 bases and J dropped 10 bases, with 22 bases sitting between them. CDR3 coding DNA: TGTGCCAGCAGCCAAGATCAATGGGAGGCGCTGCAATGGGAGCAGTTCTTC. Amino acids: CASSQDQWEALQWEQFF.

This chain joins TRBV4-2 and TRBJ2-1; unclear D gene. Per the germline V gene, CDR1 is LGHNA and CDR2 is YNFKEQ. V was trimmed by 1 base and J by 6 bases, leaving 7 bases between them. The CDR3 contains 13 residues. CDR3 amino acids: CASSQVAANEQFF. CDR3 nucleotides: TGTGCCAGCAGCCAAGTGGCTGCCAATGAGCAGTTCTTC.